The text below deals with one T cell receptor (beta chain). Its antigen is unknown. It was with unique molecular identifiers that the TCRbeta library was prepared. MiXCR was run by TCRdb on the PCR reads, yielding one entry per CDR3 protein. Of fewer than 750,000 distinct CDR3 sequences listed, about 23% were seen once; the top ten hold roughly 15%. This sample was included in a study of T-cell reconstitution after alpha-beta-depleted transplantation in children. General study results and limits: Expanded clones from the graft, numbering several hundred, reportedly supplied alpha-beta T cells about two months after transplant. The study traced high day-60 TCRbeta diversity in some patients to surviving recipient T cells and thymic progenitors. T-cell numbers and diversity one year post-transplant derived largely from freshly generated T cells.

This receptor was identified in a boy under two years old who had a stem cell transplant for acute myeloid leukemia, so the T cells may come from the graft donor. The specimen was PBMCs, mostly from graft donor cells, collected 360 days after TCRalphabeta/CD19-depleted stem cell transplant.

The CDR3 spells CASSASPGTEDIQYF. CDR3 bases: TGTGCCAGCAGCGCAAGCCCCGGGACAGAAGACATTCAGTACTTC. The chain joins TRBV11-2 to TRBJ2-4; 7 nucleotides align to TRBD1. V shed 5 bases, J shed 8 bases, and the junction held 12 bases outside the gene matches. CDR1 SGHAT and CDR2 FQNNGV come from the germline V gene. The CDR3 contains 15 residues.